Described below is a single T cell receptor (beta chain) sequence and its context. Researchers generated cDNA in eight separate reactions per sample. Researchers put TCRalpha and TCRbeta cDNA through two nested PCRs lasting around 15 and 10 cycles. TCRdb reprocessed the 5' RACE reads, with one entry per CDR3 protein and no DNA. The table lists about 140,000 distinct CDR3 sequences, with around 1.3% in the top ten. This CDR3 spans 13 amino acids. CDR1 DFQATT and CDR2 SNEGSKA come from the germline V gene (reference sequence). The sample originates from a study of monozygotic twins with inflammatory bowel disease.

The V and J genes are TRBV20-1 and TRBJ2-7; TCRdb proposes TRBD2, but this gene call is untestable without DNA. The clonotype comes from a human donor with ulcerative colitis or Crohn's disease, or a healthy co-twin of an affected twin (not recorded which). The sequencing sample was made of blood. The CDR3 is CSAIVGGHGEQYF.